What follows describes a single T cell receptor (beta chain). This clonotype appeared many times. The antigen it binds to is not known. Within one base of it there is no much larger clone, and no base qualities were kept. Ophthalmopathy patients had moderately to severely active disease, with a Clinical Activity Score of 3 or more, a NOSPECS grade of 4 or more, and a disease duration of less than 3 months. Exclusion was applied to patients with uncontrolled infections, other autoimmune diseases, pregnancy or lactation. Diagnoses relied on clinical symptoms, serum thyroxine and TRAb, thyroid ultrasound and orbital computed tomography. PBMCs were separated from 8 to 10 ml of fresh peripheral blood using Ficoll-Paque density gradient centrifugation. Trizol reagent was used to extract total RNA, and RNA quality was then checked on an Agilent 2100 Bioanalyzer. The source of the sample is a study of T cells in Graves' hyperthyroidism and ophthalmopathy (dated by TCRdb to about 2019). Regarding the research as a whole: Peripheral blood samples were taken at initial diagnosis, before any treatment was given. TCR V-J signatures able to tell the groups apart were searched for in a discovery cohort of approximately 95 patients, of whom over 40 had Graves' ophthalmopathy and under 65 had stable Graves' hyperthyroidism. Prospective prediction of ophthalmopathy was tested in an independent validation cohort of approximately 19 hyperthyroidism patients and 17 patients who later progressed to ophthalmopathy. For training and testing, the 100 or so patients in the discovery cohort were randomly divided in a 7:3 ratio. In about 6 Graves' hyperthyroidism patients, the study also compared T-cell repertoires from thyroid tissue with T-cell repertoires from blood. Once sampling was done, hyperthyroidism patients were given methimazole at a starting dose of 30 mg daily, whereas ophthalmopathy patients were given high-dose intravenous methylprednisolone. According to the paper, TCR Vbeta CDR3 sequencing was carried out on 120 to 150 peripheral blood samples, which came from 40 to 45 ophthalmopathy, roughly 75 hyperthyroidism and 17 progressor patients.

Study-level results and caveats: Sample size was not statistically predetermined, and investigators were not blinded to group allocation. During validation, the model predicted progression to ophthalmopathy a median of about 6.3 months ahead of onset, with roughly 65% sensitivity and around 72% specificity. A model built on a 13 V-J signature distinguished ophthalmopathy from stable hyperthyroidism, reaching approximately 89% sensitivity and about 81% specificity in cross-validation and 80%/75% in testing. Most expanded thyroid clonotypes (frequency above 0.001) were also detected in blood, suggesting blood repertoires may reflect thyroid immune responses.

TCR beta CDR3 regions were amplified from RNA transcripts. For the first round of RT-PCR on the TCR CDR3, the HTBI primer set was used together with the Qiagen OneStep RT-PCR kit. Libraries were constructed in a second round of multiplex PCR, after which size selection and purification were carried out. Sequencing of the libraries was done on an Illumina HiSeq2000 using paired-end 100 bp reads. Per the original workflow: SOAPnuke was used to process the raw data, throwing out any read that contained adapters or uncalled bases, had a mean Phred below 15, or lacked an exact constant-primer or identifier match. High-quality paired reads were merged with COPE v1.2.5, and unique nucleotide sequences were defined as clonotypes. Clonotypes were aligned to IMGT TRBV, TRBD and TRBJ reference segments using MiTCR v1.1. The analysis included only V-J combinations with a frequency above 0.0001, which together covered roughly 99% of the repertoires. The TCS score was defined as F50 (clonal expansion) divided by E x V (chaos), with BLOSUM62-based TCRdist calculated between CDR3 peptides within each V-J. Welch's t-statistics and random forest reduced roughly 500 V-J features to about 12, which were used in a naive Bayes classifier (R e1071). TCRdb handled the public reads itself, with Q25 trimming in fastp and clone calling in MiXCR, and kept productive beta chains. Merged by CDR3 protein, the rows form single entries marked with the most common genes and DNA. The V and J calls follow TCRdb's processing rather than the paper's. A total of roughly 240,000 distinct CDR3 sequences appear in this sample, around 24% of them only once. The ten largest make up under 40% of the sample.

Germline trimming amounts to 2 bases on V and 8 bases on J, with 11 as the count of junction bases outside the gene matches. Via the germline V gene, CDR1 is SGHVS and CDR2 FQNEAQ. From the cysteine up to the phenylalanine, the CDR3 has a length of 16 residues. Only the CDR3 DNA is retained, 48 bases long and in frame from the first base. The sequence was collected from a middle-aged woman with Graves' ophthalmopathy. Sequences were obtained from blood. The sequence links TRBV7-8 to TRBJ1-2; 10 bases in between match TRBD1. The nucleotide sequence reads TGTGCCAGCAGCTTATGGGAGAGAGGGACAGGGGAAGGCTACACCTTC. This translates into CASSLWERGTGEGYTF.